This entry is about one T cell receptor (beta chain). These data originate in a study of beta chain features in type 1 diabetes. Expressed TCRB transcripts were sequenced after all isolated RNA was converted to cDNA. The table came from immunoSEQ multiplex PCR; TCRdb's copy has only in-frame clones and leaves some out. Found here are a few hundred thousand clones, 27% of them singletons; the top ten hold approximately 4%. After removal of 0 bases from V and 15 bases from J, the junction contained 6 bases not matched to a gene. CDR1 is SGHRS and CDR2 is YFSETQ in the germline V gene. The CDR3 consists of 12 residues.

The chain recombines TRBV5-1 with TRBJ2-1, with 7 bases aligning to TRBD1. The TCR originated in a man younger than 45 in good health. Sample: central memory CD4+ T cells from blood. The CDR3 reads CASSLAEGQVFF. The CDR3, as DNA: TGCGCCAGCAGCTTGGCCGAAGGACAGGTGTTCTTC.